At least ten counts were recorded for the clone carrying this T cell receptor beta chain. This sample was included in a study of identical twins. cDNA molecules carried unique molecular identifiers, and template switching added a universal primer site. TCRdb fed the 5' RACE reads into MiXCR, producing one record per CDR3 protein. The top ten clones hold approximately 4% of a sample with 200,000 to 250,000 distinct CDR3 sequences, about 13% of them seen once. CDR1 is DFQATT, CDR2 SNEGSKA, per germline (reference sequence). The V end was cut by 0 bases, the J end by 8 bases, with 8 bases between. The CDR3 contains 12 residues. In addition, the sample was reused for a study of yellow fever vaccine responses in identical twins.

This chain connects TRBV20-1 to TRBJ2-1; a weak D match, TRBD2 (5 bases). The TCR was taken from a woman aged 18 to 35 in good health. Source material: memory (CD45RO+) T cells sorted from blood. The CDR3 reads CSARDSAHEQFF. For the CDR3, the DNA is TGCAGTGCTAGAGATAGCGCCCATGAGCAGTTCTTC.